A selection of T cell receptor beta chains follows, all from one sample in a study of T-cell reconstitution after alpha-beta-depleted transplantation in children. TCRdb re-analysed the PCR reads in MiXCR, keeping a single row per CDR3 protein. Among approximately 350,000 distinct CDR3 sequences, about a tenth were seen once, and the ten largest hold more than 2%. This specimen consisted of PBMCs from the stem cell graft donor, obtained from the stem cell graft. Receptors were obtained from a human donor who donated a stem cell graft to a child with acute lymphoblastic leukemia. The CDR3 runs from the conserved cysteine through the conserved F or W. A D gene is named only where the DNA matches it firmly. Clone size, where shown, is once, few, many, or a class for clones that have expanded.

D gene | J gene | clone size | V gene | CDR3 protein | CDR3 DNA
TRBD1 | TRBJ2-6 | NA | TRBV4-1 | CASSWGQDDSGANVLTF | TGCGCCAGCAGCTGGGGACAGGACGACTCTGGGGCCAACGTCCTGACTTTC
NA | TRBJ2-1 | NA | TRBV5-3 | CASSLAGTGIYNEQFF | TGTGCCAGTAGCTTGGCCGGGACGGGCATATACAATGAGCAGTTCTTC
TRBD2 | TRBJ2-1 | NA | TRBV7-3 | CASSPLGGEQFF | TGTGCCAGCAGCCCCTTGGGGGGGGAGCAGTTCTTC
TRBD1 | TRBJ1-2 | NA | TRBV29-1 | CSVEVAGGSGYTF | TGCAGCGTTGAAGTGGCAGGGGGAAGCGGCTACACCTTC
NA | TRBJ2-7 | NA | TRBV10-2 | CASSEPTSYEQYF | TGCGCCAGCAGTGAGCCGACCTCCTACGAGCAGTACTTC
TRBD2 | TRBJ2-7 | NA | TRBV6-1 | CASSAQREFNEQYF | TGTGCCAGCAGTGCCCAGCGGGAGTTTAACGAGCAGTACTTC
NA | TRBJ2-1 | NA | TRBV19 | CASSPGRIYNEQFF | TGTGCCAGTAGTCCAGGACGTATATACAATGAGCAGTTCTTC
NA | TRBJ2-7 | NA | TRBV6-1 | CASSPDTGIYEQYF | TGTGCCAGCAGTCCGGATACAGGGATCTACGAGCAGTACTTC
NA | TRBJ2-1 | many | TRBV11-2 | CASSSSWARDEQFF | TGTGCCAGCAGCTCTAGCTGGGCGCGCGACGAGCAGTTCTTC
NA | TRBJ2-7 | many | TRBV7-9 | CASSIGGGRGEQYF | TGTGCCAGCAGCATCGGAGGGGGGCGCGGGGAGCAGTACTTC
NA | TRBJ2-1 | NA | TRBV21-1 | CASSTRIWAVQFF | TGTGCCAGCAGCACACGTATATGGGCCGTACAGTTCTTC
NA | TRBJ2-7 | NA | TRBV7-3 | CASSQRDGYEQYF | TGTGCCAGCAGCCAACGGGACGGCTACGAGCAGTACTTC
TRBD2 | TRBJ2-7 | few | TRBV7-3 | CASSLTSRLAGGEQYF | TGTGCCAGCAGCTTAACGTCGCGACTAGCGGGAGGCGAGCAGTACTTC
TRBD2 | TRBJ2-3 | few | TRBV12-3/TRBV12-4 | CASSLGYGAGADTQYF | TGTGCCAGCAGTTTAGGGTACGGAGCGGGAGCAGATACGCAGTATTTT
NA | TRBJ2-1 | many | TRBV12-3/TRBV12-4 | CASSLYLVSGGYEQFF | TGTGCCAGCAGTTTATATCTGGTTTCAGGCGGTTATGAGCAGTTCTTC
TRBD1 | TRBJ1-5 | few | TRBV4-2 | CASSQGTGGVVSNQPQHF | TGTGCCAGCAGCCAGGGGACAGGGGGAGTGGTGAGCAATCAGCCCCAGCATTTT